The 11 T cell receptor beta chains listed next were all sequenced from one sample in a study of T-cell reconstitution after alpha-beta-depleted transplantation in children. Molecular barcoding with unique molecular identifiers was used for the TCRbeta library. Via MiXCR, TCRdb re-called the PCR reads, giving one row per CDR3 protein. The sample consists of under 850,000 distinct CDR3 sequences, approximately 14% of them appearing once. The sequences come from PBMCs, collected before TCRalphabeta/CD19-depleted stem cell transplant. All receptors come from a girl aged 2-10 years with congenital amegakaryocytic thrombocytopenia, due to receive a stem cell transplant.

This clonotype was seen only a few times. This chain links TRBV15 with TRBJ2-4; D gene uncertain. Germline CDR1 and CDR2: LNHNV and YYDKDF (reference sequence). Trimming took off 4 bases at V and 3 bases at J, with 7 bases between the two ends. The CDR3 has 13 residues. The CDR3 DNA reads as TGTGCCACCAGCACGGTTGTCAAAAACATTCAGTACTTC. It specifies CATSTVVKNIQYF.

This clonotype was detected a few times. The chain recombines TRBV28 with TRBJ1-6, with D hard to call. Per the germline V gene, CDR1 is MDHEN and CDR2 is SYDVKM. The CDR3 runs 12 residues. Trimming pared 8 bases from V and 7 bases from J, leaving 9 bases between. CDR3 sequence reads: CASYLYNSPLHF. The CDR3 DNA follows: TGTGCCAGCTATCTATACAATTCACCCCTCCACTTT.

This clonotype was detected ten times or more. An end of the junction differs from the germline gene, which may be a read error. The rearrangement joins TRBV4-1 to TRBJ1-5; D gene unclear. CDR1 is MGHRA and CDR2 is YSYEKL in the germline V gene. This CDR3 is built from 13 residues. CDR3 residues: CASSQDSNQPQHF. CDR3 bases: TGTGCCAGCAGCCAAGACAGCAATCAGCCCCAGCATTTT.

Ten or more counts support this clonotype. The rearrangement links TRBV5-1 to TRBJ1-2, with D uncertain. There are 15 residues in the CDR3. Trimming took off 0 bases at V and 0 bases at J, with 9 bases between the two ends. Germline assignment: CDR1 SGHRS and CDR2 YFSETQ. The chain's CDR3 is CASSLGSAANYGYTF. Here the CDR3 DNA reads TGCGCCAGCAGCTTGGGGTCGGCTGCTAACTATGGCTACACCTTC. Filled out from reference TRBV5-1 and TRBJ1-2, the complete variable domain reads KAGVTQTPRYLIKTRGQQVTLSCSPISGHRSVSWYQQTPGQGLQFLFEYFSETQRNKGNFPGRFSGRQFSNSRSEMNVSTLELGDSALYLCASSLGSAANYGYTFGSGTRLTVV.

This clonotype was counted ten times or more. This rearrangement joins TRBV7-9 to TRBJ2-7; maybe TRBD1 (5 bases). V dropped 1 base and J dropped 4 bases, with 11 bases sitting between them. CDR1 and CDR2 (germline): SEHNR, FQNEAQ (reference sequence). The CDR3 is 14 amino acids. In nucleotides, the CDR3 is TGTGCCAGCAGCTTAGGCAGGGAACCGTACGAGCAGTACTTC. Its protein product is CASSLGREPYEQYF.

Many counts were recorded for this clonotype. The V and J genes are TRBV5-1 and TRBJ1-3; the match to TRBD1 covers 9 bases. CDR1 SGHRS and CDR2 YFSETQ come from the germline V gene. The CDR3 is 16 amino acids. V lost 4 bases, J lost 0 bases, and 5 bases stayed unmatched. The CDR3 bases are TGCGCCAGCAGCCGGGACAGGGAAAGCTCTGGAAACACCATATATTTT. Its translation: CASSRDRESSGNTIYF.

This clonotype was found many times. CDR3 in DNA: TGTGCCACCAGCAGAGCGGACAGGATCACAGATACGCAGTATTTT. Protein product: CATSRADRITDTQYF. The chain carries TRBV15 and TRBJ2-3, with TRBD1 matching over 7 bases. The CDR3 runs 15 residues. J lost 2 bases, V lost 1 base, and 3 bases had no gene match. The germline CDR1 and CDR2 sequences are LNHNV and YYDKDF (reference sequence).

The sample holds many counts of this clonotype. This chain joins TRBV12-3 or TRBV12-4 and TRBJ1-6; D is unclear. The CDR3 is 18 residues long. V was trimmed by 6 bases and J by 0 bases, leaving 18 bases between them. CDR3 amino acids: CASSRGQVPYSYNSPLHF. CDR3 coding DNA: TGTGCCAGCAGCCGAGGGCAGGTCCCATACTCCTATAATTCACCCCTCCACTTT.

Only a few counts were recorded for this clonotype. The chain carries TRBV7-9 and TRBJ2-1; D may correspond to TRBD1 or TRBD2 (5 bases each). Trimming stripped 0 bases from V and 4 bases from J, with 16 bases between. Germline-derived CDR1 and CDR2 are SEHNR and FQNEAQ (reference sequence). The CDR3 runs 17 residues. The DNA of the CDR3 is TGTGCCAGCAGCTTAGCAGTTGGGACCGATCTTTACAATGAGCAGTTCTTC. This gives the protein CASSLAVGTDLYNEQFF. The full variable domain, in which reference TRBV7-9 and TRBJ2-1 provide the parts outside the CDR3, is DTGVSQNPRHKITKRGQNVTFRCDPISEHNRLYWYRQTLGQGPEFLTYFQNEAQLEKSRLLSDRFSAERPKGSFSTLEIQRTEQGDSAMYLCASSLAVGTDLYNEQFFGPGTRLTVL.

This chain joins TRBV3-1 and TRBJ2-1; 9 nucleotides agree with TRBD2. The CDR3 is 18 residues long. Unmatched junction bases numbered 21, after V lost 8 bases and J lost 7 bases. The V gene's germline CDR1 is LGHDT and CDR2 YNNKEL (reference sequence). The CDR3 reads CASCLSLAGGLRFNEQFF. CDR3 DNA sequence: TGTGCCAGCTGCCTATCTCTTGCGGGAGGGTTGAGGTTTAATGAGCAGTTCTTC.

Many counts were recorded for this clonotype. The rearrangement joins TRBV5-4 to TRBJ2-5; D is undetermined. V was shortened by 4 bases and J by 2 bases, with 12 bases between the two germline ends. Germline CDR1 SGHNT, CDR2 YYREEE (reference sequence). This CDR3 comprises 14 residues. The CDR3 DNA follows: TGTGCCAGCAGCCCAGACATAGGGCAAGAGACCCAGTACTTC. Protein: CASSPDIGQETQYF.